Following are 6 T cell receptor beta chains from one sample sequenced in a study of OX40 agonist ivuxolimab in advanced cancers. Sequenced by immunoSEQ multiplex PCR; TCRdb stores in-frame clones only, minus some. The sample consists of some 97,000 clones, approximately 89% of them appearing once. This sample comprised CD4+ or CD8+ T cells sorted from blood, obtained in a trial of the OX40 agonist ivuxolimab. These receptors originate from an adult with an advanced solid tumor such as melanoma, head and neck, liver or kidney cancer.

The CDR3 DNA sequence: TGTGCCAGCAGCTTCAAGAACACTGAAGCTTTCTTT. Translating it yields CASSFKNTEAFF. This chain joins TRBV7-9 and TRBJ1-1; D remains ambiguous. V dropped 3 bases and J dropped 1 base, with 3 bases sitting between them. The length of the CDR3 is 12 residues. Germline lookup yields CDR1 SEHNR and CDR2 FQNEAQ (reference sequence). The full variable domain, rest sourced from reference TRBV7-9 and TRBJ1-1, is DTGVSQNPRHKITKRGQNVTFRCDPISEHNRLYWYRQTLGQGPEFLTYFQNEAQLEKSRLLSDRFSAERPKGSFSTLEIQRTEQGDSAMYLCASSFKNTEAFFGQGTRLTVV.

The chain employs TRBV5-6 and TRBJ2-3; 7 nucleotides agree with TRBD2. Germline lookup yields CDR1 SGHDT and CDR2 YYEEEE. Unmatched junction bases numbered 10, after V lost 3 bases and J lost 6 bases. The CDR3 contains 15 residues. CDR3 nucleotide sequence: TGTGCCAGCAGCTGGCTCTCGGGCGGGAGCGATACGCAGTATTTT. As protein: CASSWLSGGSDTQYF.

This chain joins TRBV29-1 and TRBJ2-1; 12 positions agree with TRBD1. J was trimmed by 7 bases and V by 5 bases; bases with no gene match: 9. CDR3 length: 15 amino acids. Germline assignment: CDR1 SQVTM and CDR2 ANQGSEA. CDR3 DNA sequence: TGCAGCGTTACACCGGGACAGGGGGCTCGGAATGAGCAGTTCTTC. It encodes CSVTPGQGARNEQFF.

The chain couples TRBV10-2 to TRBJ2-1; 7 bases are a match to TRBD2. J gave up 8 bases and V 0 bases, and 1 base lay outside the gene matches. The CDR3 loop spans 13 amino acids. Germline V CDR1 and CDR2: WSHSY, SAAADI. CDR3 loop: CASSESGRDEQFF. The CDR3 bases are TGCGCCAGCAGTGAGTCTGGGAGGGATGAGCAGTTCTTC.

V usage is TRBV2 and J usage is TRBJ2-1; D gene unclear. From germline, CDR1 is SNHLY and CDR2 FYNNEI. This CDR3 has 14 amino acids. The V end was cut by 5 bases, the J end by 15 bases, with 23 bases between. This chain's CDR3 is CASSQLQGLGPTFF. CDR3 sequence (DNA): TGTGCCAGCAGTCAACTACAAGGTCTAGGCCCAACGTTCTTC.

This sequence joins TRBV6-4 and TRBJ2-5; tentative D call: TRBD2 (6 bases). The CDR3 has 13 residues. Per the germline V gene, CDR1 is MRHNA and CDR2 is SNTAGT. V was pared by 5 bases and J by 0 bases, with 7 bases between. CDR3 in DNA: TGTGCCAGCAGTCGGGACTACCAAGAGACCCAGTACTTC. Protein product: CASSRDYQETQYF.